The rows below give T cell receptor beta chains drawn from one sample of a study of OX40 agonist ivuxolimab in advanced cancers. Data came from immunoSEQ multiplex PCR; TCRdb stores just in-frame clones and leaves some out. The sample lists approximately 80,000 clones; less than 95% were seen once. Sequenced here: CD4+ or CD8+ T cells sorted from blood, sampled in a trial of the OX40 agonist ivuxolimab. The source is an adult with an advanced solid tumor such as melanoma, head and neck, liver or kidney cancer. Each CDR3 is given with its conserved first and last residue. Fields, in order: clone size, J gene, D gene, V gene, CDR3 DNA, CDR3 protein. The D gene is left open where the match is weak. Not every row has a clone size; where given, it reads once, few, many or a size class.

-	TRBJ2-1	TRBD2	TRBV5-1	TGCGCCAGCAGCTCTCTAGCGGGGGGGCCCAATGAGCAGTTCTTC	CASSSLAGGPNEQFF
-	TRBJ2-7	-	TRBV5-1	TGCGCCAGCAGCGACCCCAGGGGCTCCTACGAGCAGTACTTC	CASSDPRGSYEQYF
-	TRBJ2-1	-	TRBV29-1	TGCAGCGTTGAACGGGGCTCCTACAATGAGCAGTTCTTC	CSVERGSYNEQFF
-	TRBJ1-2	-	TRBV5-4	TGTGCCAGCAGCTTGGGGCCGGACTATGGCTACACCTTC	CASSLGPDYGYTF
-	TRBJ2-1	TRBD2	TRBV28	TGTGCCAGCAGCAGCTCTAGCGGGGGGATCTACAATGAGCAGTTCTTC	CASSSSSGGIYNEQFF
-	TRBJ1-6	-	TRBV7-2	TGTGCCAGCAGCTTGGGTTCTTATTCACCCCTCCACTTT	CASSLGSYSPLHF
-	TRBJ1-4	-	TRBV6-6	TGTGCCAGCAGTTCGACTGCAACTAATGAAAAACTGTTTTTT	CASSSTATNEKLFF
-	TRBJ2-3	-	TRBV18	TGTGCCAGCTCACCACGGGTTTTCGGCACAGATACGCAGTATTTT	CASSPRVFGTDTQYF
-	TRBJ2-5	TRBD1	TRBV29-1	TGCAGCGTTGAAGGACAGGGGCACTGGGAGACCCAGTACTTC	CSVEGQGHWETQYF
once	TRBJ1-2	-	TRBV23-1	TGCGCCAGTAGTTCGGGCAGAGCGGTGGAAAGCTACACCTTC	CASSSGRAVESYTF
-	TRBJ2-2	-	TRBV19	TGTGCCAGTAGTGCGGGCCTAGGTGAGAACACCGGGGAGCTGTTTTTT	CASSAGLGENTGELFF
-	TRBJ1-6	-	TRBV6-6	TGTGCCAGCAGTTACTCTCAGGGCTTGGATTCACCCCTCCACTTT	CASSYSQGLDSPLHF
-	TRBJ1-3	-	TRBV19	TGTGCCACCTCAATCGGGACAAGCCCCTCTGGAAACACCATATATTTT	CATSIGTSPSGNTIYF
-	TRBJ1-4	TRBD1	TRBV19	TGTGCCAGTAGTATAGATCTGAGCAGGGGGACATCCAATGAAAAACTGTTTTTT	CASSIDLSRGTSNEKLFF
-	TRBJ1-4	-	TRBV5-1	TGCGCCAGCAGCTTGGGGGGCCGGGGCGGGAGAAATGAAAAACTGTTTTTT	CASSLGGRGGRNEKLFF
-	TRBJ2-5	-	TRBV19	TGTGCCAGTAGTAGCCCCCAGCGTGCTGGAGGGACCCAGTACTTC	CASSSPQRAGGTQYF
-	TRBJ2-3	-	TRBV19	TGTGCCAGTAGCTTCCAGGCCAGAGGGACTAGCACAGATACGCAGTATTTT	CASSFQARGTSTDTQYF
-	TRBJ1-1	-	TRBV29-1	TGCAGCGTTGAACAGGGAGGGACTGAAGCTTTCTTT	CSVEQGGTEAFF
-	TRBJ1-2	-	TRBV27	TGTGCCAGCTCCATGAGCAGGTCCTATGGCTACACCTTC	CASSMSRSYGYTF
-	TRBJ1-1	TRBD1	TRBV5-1	TGCGCCAGCAGATTGACAGGGGGCGACACTGAAGCTTTCTTT	CASRLTGGDTEAFF
-	TRBJ1-1	-	TRBV9	TGTGCCAGCAGCGGGGACGACCTGAGAGCTTTCTTT	CASSGDDLRAFF
-	TRBJ2-1	-	TRBV7-9	TGTGCCAGCAGCTTAGCGCGGGGGCCGCGGATTTTGAATGAGCAGTTCTTC	CASSLARGPRILNEQFF
-	TRBJ1-3	-	TRBV6-5	TGTGCCAGCAGACCCTCCGGCCACTCTGGAAACACCATATATTTT	CASRPSGHSGNTIYF
-	TRBJ2-1	-	TRBV27	TGTGCCAGCAGCTATACAGGGACCCAGAGCTCCTACAATGAGCAGTTCTTC	CASSYTGTQSSYNEQFF
once	TRBJ1-2	-	TRBV6-5	TGTGCCAGCAGATCACAGGGTTATGGCTACACCTTC	CASRSQGYGYTF
-	TRBJ1-2	-	TRBV20-1	TGCAGTGCTCGGGGGAAAGGCTACACCTTC	CSARGKGYTF
-	TRBJ1-6	-	TRBV5-6	TGTGCCAGCAGCTTGTACGGGGGGAGGTCACCCCTCCACTTT	CASSLYGGRSPLHF
-	TRBJ2-7	TRBD2	TRBV7-9	TGTGCCAGCAGCTTAGAAACCTGGGGCCCGCCGGGGGGCTCCTACGAGCAGTACTTC	CASSLETWGPPGGSYEQYF
-	TRBJ2-7	TRBD1	TRBV7-8	TGTGCCAGCAGATACCCGGGACAGGGTGCGTACGAGCAGTACTTC	CASRYPGQGAYEQYF
once	TRBJ2-7	TRBD1	TRBV7-3	TGTGCCAGCAGCTCGGGACAGTCCTACGAGCAGTACTTC	CASSSGQSYEQYF
-	TRBJ2-1	TRBD2	TRBV6-1	TGTGCCAGCAGTGAAGCTCTAGCGGGGGCCATCAATGAGCAGTTCTTC	CASSEALAGAINEQFF
-	TRBJ2-1	TRBD2	TRBV7-9	TGTGCCAGCAGTCCTGGACTAGCGGGTCCTACTAGCTCCTACAATGAGCAGTTCTTC	CASSPGLAGPTSSYNEQFF
-	TRBJ2-3	-	TRBV11-3	TGTGCCAGCAGCTTAGGGACTACACTCACAGATACGCAGTATTTT	CASSLGTTLTDTQYF
once	TRBJ2-7	TRBD1	TRBV6-1	TGTGCCAGCAGGGCACAGGGGGCGGGCTACGAGCAGTACTTC	CASRAQGAGYEQYF
-	TRBJ1-5	TRBD1	TRBV30	TGTGCCTGGAGCCCGGGACAGGGAAGCAATCAGCCCCAGCATTTT	CAWSPGQGSNQPQHF
-	TRBJ1-1	-	TRBV16	TGTGCCAGCAGCCAATCGATGGCGGCGGGAGGCACTGAAGCTTTCTTT	CASSQSMAAGGTEAFF
-	TRBJ1-1	-	TRBV10-1	TGCGCCAGCAGTGAGTCTTCTGGGAACCGCAGGACTGAAGCTTTCTTT	CASSESSGNRRTEAFF
-	TRBJ1-4	TRBD1	TRBV12-5	TGTGCTAGTGGTTTGGTAGGGACAGCTAATGAAAAACTGTTTTTT	CASGLVGTANEKLFF
-	TRBJ1-1	-	TRBV11-3	TGTGCCAGCAGCTTCAGAATGAACACTGAAGCTTTCTTT	CASSFRMNTEAFF
-	TRBJ1-4	-	TRBV27	TGTGCCAGCAGTTACCGGACTAATGAAAAACTGTTTTTT	CASSYRTNEKLFF